These T cell receptor beta chains were read from a single sample in a study of type 1 regulatory T cells. One entry per CDR3 protein, called by TCRdb with MiXCR from the reads. The table has roughly 67,000 distinct CDR3 sequences, nearly 65% seen once; the top ten hold 7.6%. No antigen is known for these receptors. Material for sequencing was cultured T cells, either the whole culture or a sorted T cell fraction (not recorded which). Receptor source: a human donor in good health. Both conserved end residues are part of each CDR3. D genes are given only for firm matches. Some rows mark clone size as missing; the rest say once, few, many or name a class of expanded clone.

clone_size j_call d_call v_call cdr3_nt cdr3_aa
NA TRBJ2-1 TRBD2 TRBV12-3/TRBV12-4 TGTGCCAGCAGACGGACTAGCGGGAGGGGTGAGCAGTTCTTC CASRRTSGRGEQFF
few TRBJ2-5 NA TRBV20-1 TGCAGTGCTAGGGTCCTTTTTATCGGAAAATGGGAGACCCAGTACTTC CSARVLFIGKWETQYF
NA TRBJ2-7 TRBD1 TRBV7-7 TGTGCCAGCAGCCGGGACAGGGGGTCCTACGAGCAGTACTTC CASSRDRGSYEQYF
few TRBJ2-1 NA TRBV20-1 TGCAGTGCTAAGTCCTATCGAAACTACAATGAGCAGTTCTTC CSAKSYRNYNEQFF
many TRBJ2-2 NA TRBV20-1 TGCAGTGCTAGAGCTTTGGGAGCGACCGGGGAGCTGTTTTTT CSARALGATGELFF
NA TRBJ2-3 TRBD2 TRBV7-6 TGTGCCAGCAGCCCACTCGCGGGAACTAGCGGGAGAACAGATACGCAGTATTTT CASSPLAGTSGRTDTQYF
NA TRBJ1-2 NA TRBV10-2 TGCGCCAGCAGTGATTCAGTGCGGGACACCGACTATGGCTACACCTTC CASSDSVRDTDYGYTF
NA TRBJ2-5 TRBD1 TRBV20-1 TGCAGTGCTCCCGGGACAGGGGGCCTGGAGACCCAGTACTTC CSAPGTGGLETQYF
few TRBJ1-5 NA TRBV18 TGTGCCAGCTCACCACCGGGGGCCACGGGTCAGCCCCAGCATTTT CASSPPGATGQPQHF
few TRBJ2-3 TRBD2 TRBV12-3/TRBV12-4 TGTGCCAGCAGTTTAGTCGAGGGACTATCAGTATCAGATACGCAGTATTTT CASSLVEGLSVSDTQYF
NA TRBJ2-7 NA TRBV7-6 TGTGCCAGCAGCTCCCAGGGACGCCTTTTGGGCGAGCAGTACTTC CASSSQGRLLGEQYF
few TRBJ2-7 TRBD1 TRBV20-1 TGCAGTGCTGGAGTGTTTGGGACAGGGGATCGTGGCGAGCAGTACTTC CSAGVFGTGDRGEQYF
few TRBJ2-3 NA TRBV5-1 TGCGCCAGCAGCTTAAGGGGCCTGGGGGCGGATACGCAGTATTTT CASSLRGLGADTQYF
NA TRBJ2-1 NA TRBV7-8 TGTGCCAGCAGCCCAAATAGCGGACCTTTATACAATGAGCAGTTCTTC CASSPNSGPLYNEQFF
NA TRBJ2-7 TRBD2 TRBV9 TGTGCCAGCAGCGTAGCGGGAGGGCCGGGAGAGCAGTACTTC CASSVAGGPGEQYF
NA TRBJ2-4 TRBD2 TRBV20-1 TGCAGCGAGACTAGCGGAGGAGCCAAAAACATTCAGTACTTC CSETSGGAKNIQYF
NA TRBJ2-7 TRBD1 TRBV24-1 TGTGCCACCAGTGCTAGGGACAGGGGCACCTACGAGCAGTACTTC CATSARDRGTYEQYF
NA TRBJ2-7 NA TRBV10-3 TGTGCCATCAGTGACAGAAACTCCTACGAGCAGTACTTC CAISDRNSYEQYF
once TRBJ2-7 NA TRBV2 TGTGCCAGCAGTGAAGCGCGGGCAAGCGAGCAGTACTTC CASSEARASEQYF
NA TRBJ1-5 TRBD1 TRBV20-1 TGCAGTGCTTTGGGACAGGTAAATCAGCCCCAGCATTTT CSALGQVNQPQHF